This TCR beta chain comes out of a study of blood T cells in healthy people across ages. CDR3 size: 17 residues. V trimming: 3 bases; J trimming: 6 bases; junction bases outside the gene matches: 12. The V gene's germline CDR1 is MGHDK and CDR2 SYGVNS. A second roughly 6 to 11 cycle PCR used barcoded and J-beta primers. From the 5' RACE reads, TCRdb called clonotypes with MiXCR, one entry per CDR3 protein. The sample lists under 1,000,000 distinct CDR3 sequences; roughly 34% were seen once. The chain joins TRBV25-1 to TRBJ2-3; 10 bases line up with TRBD1. The sample was blood. The receptor was derived from a man between 18 and 35 years old in good health. DNA for the CDR3: TGTGCCAGCAGTGAGCACCGGGACAGGGGTTTTCCGGATACGCAGTATTTT. It specifies CASSEHRDRGFPDTQYF.